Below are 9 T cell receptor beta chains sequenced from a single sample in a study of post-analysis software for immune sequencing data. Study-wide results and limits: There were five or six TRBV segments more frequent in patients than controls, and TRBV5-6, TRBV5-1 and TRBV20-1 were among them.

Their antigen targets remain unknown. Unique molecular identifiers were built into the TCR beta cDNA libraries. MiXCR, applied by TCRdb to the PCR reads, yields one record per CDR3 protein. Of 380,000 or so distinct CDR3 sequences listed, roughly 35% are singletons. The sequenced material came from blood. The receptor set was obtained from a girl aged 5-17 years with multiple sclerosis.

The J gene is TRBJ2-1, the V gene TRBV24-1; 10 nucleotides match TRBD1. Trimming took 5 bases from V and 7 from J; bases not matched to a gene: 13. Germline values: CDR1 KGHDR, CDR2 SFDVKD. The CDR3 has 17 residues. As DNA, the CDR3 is TGTGCCACCAGTGGGGATAACCGGGACAGGGGTGCGAATGAGCAGTTCTTC. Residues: CATSGDNRDRGANEQFF.

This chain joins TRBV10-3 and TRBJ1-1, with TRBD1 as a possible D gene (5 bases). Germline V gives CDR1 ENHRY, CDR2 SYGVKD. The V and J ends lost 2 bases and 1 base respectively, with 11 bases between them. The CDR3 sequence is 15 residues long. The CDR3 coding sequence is TGTGCCATCAGTGAGGGGACCCCACCGAACACTGAAGCTTTCTTT. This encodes CAISEGTPPNTEAFF.

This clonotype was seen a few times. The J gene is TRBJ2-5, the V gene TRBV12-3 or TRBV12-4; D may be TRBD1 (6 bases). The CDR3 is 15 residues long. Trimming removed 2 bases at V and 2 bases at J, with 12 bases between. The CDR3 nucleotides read TGTGCCAGCAGTTTAAGGGGGTTTACTCAAGAGACCCAGTACTTC. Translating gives CASSLRGFTQETQYF.

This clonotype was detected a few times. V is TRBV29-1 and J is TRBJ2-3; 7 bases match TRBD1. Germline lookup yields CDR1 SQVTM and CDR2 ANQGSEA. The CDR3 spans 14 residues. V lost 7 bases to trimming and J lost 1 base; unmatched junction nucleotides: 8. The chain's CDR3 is CSGARQGRTDTQYF. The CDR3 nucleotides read TGCAGCGGGGCCCGACAGGGCCGCACAGATACGCAGTATTTT.

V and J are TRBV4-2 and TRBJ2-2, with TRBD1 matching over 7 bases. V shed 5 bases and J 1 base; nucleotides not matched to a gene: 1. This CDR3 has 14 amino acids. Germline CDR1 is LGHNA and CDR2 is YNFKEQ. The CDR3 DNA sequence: TGTGCCAGCAGCACAGGGGAGAACACCGGGGAGCTGTTTTTT. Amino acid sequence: CASSTGENTGELFF.

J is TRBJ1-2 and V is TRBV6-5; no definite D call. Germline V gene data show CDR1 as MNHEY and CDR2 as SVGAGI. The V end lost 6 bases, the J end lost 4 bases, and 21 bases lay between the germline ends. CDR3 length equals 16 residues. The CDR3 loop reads CASRPRPVKNIYGYTF. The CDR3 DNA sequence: TGTGCCAGCAGACCCAGGCCGGTCAAGAACATCTATGGCTACACCTTC.

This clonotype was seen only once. This chain's CDR3 is CASSPDLTGANVLTF. CDR3 coding DNA: TGTGCCAGCAGTCCGGACTTGACTGGGGCCAACGTCCTGACTTTC. The chain joins TRBV27 to TRBJ2-6, with D possibly being TRBD2 (5 bases). Germline CDR1 and CDR2: MNHEY and SMNVEV (reference sequence). This CDR3 is built from 15 residues. V lost 5 bases, J lost 2 bases, and 10 bases lay in between.

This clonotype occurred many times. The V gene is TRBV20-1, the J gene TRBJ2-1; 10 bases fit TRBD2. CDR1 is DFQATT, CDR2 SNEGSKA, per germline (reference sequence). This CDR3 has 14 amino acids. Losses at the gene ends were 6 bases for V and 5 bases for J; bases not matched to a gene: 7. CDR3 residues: CSAPPLAGDNEQFF. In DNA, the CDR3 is TGCAGTGCCCCGCCGCTAGCGGGGGACAATGAGCAGTTCTTC.

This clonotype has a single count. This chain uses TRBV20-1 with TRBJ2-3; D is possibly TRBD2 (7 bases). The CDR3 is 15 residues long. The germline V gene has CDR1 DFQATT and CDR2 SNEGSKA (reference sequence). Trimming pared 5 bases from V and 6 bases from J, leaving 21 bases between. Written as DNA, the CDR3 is TGCAGTGCTTCCTCGGGGCGGGGGCTGGGGGATACGCAGTATTTT. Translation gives CSASSGRGLGDTQYF.